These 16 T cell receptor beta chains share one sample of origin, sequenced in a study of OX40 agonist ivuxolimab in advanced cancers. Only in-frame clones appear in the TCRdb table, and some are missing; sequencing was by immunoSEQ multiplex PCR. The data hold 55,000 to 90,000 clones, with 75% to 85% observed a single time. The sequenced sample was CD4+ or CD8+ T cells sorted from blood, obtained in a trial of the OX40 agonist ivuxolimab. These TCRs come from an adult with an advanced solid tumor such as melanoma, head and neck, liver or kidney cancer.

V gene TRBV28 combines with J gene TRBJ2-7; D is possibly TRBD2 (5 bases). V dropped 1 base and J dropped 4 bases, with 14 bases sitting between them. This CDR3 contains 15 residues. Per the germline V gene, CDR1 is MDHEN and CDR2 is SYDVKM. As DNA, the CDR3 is TGTGCCAGCAGTTTATCTAGGACGGGGTTGTACGAGCAGTACTTC. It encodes CASSLSRTGLYEQYF. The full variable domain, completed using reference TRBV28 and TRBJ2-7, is DVKVTQSSRYLVKRTGEKVFLECVQDMDHENMFWYRQDPGLGLRLIYFSYDVKMKEKGDIPEGYSVSREKKERFSLILESASTNQTSMYLCASSLSRTGLYEQYFGPGTRLTVT.

CDR3 coding DNA: TGTGCCAGCAGTGAGGGGGCGCTTGTCTACACCTTC. The encoded protein is CASSEGALVYTF. The chain links TRBV28 to TRBJ1-2; 7 bases align to TRBD1. With 5 bases clipped from V and 10 bases from J, the junction kept 7 bases outside the gene matches. This CDR3 spans 12 amino acids. Germline V gene sequence: CDR1 MDHEN, CDR2 SYDVKM.

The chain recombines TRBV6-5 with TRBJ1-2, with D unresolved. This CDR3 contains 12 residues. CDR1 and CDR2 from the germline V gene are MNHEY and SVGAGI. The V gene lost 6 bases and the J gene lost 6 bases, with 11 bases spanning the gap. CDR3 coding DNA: TGTGCCAGCAGCCGGCTGAGGGATGGCTACACCTTC. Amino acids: CASSRLRDGYTF.

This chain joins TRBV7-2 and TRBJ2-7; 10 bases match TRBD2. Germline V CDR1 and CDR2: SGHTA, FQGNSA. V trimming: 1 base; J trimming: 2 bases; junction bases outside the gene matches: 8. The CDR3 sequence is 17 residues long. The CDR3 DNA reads TGTGCCAGCAGCTTAGTTAGCGGAGCGGGAGGGCCCTACGAGCAGTACTTC. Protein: CASSLVSGAGGPYEQYF.

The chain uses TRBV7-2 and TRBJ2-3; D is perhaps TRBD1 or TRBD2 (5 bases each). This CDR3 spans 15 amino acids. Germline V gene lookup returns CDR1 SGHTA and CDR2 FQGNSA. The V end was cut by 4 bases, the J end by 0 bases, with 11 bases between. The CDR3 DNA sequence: TGTGCCAGCAGCTCCCGGGGCGGGAGCACAGATACGCAGTATTTT. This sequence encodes CASSSRGGSTDTQYF.

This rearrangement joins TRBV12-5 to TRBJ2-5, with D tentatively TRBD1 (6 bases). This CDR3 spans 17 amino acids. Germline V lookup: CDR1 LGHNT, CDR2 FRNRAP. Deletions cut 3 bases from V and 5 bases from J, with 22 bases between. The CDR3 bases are TGTGCTAGTGGTTTACCGCCCCCACAGGGTGAAGGGGAGACCCAGTACTTC. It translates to CASGLPPPQGEGETQYF. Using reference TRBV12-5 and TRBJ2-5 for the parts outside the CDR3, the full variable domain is DARVTQTPRHKVTEMGQEVTMRCQPILGHNTVFWYRQTMMQGLELLAYFRNRAPLDDSGMPKDRFSAEMPDATLATLKIQPSEPRDSAVYFCASGLPPPQGEGETQYFGPGTRLLVL.

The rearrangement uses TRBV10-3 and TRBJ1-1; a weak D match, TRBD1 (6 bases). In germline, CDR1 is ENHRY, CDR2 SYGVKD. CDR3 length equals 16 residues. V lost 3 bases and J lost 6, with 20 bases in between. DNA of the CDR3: TGTGCCATCAGTGAATCCACAAACTTGGGGGCCCCTGAAGCTTTCTTT. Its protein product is CAISESTNLGAPEAFF.

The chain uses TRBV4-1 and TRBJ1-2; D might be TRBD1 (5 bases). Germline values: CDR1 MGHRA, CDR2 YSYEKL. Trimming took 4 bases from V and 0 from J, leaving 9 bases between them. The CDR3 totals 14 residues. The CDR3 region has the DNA TGCGCCAGCAGCCTAGGGGAGTCTAACTATGGCTACACCTTC. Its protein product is CASSLGESNYGYTF.

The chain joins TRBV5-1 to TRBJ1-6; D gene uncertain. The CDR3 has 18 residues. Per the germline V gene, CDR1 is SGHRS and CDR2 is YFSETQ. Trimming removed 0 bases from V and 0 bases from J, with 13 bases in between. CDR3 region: CASSLVFRLSSYNSPLHF. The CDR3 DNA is TGCGCCAGCAGCTTGGTGTTTAGGCTAAGCTCCTATAATTCACCCCTCCACTTT.

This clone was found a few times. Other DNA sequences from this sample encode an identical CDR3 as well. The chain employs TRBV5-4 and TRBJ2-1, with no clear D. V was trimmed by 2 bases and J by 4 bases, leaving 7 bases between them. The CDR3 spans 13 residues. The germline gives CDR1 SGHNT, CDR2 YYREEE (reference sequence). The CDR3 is CASSFTEYNEQFF. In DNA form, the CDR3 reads TGTGCCAGCAGCTTCACAGAGTACAATGAGCAGTTCTTC.

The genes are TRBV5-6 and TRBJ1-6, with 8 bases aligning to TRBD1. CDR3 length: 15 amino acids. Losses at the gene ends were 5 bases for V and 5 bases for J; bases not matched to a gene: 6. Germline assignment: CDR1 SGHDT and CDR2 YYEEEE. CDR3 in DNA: TGTGCCAGCAGTAAGGGGACAGGAGATAATTCACCCCTCCACTTT. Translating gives CASSKGTGDNSPLHF. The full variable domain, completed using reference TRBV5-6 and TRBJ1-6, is DAGVTQSPTHLIKTRGQQVTLRCSPKSGHDTVSWYQQALGQGPQFIFQYYEEEERQRGNFPDRFSGHQFPNYSSELNVNALLLGDSALYLCASSKGTGDNSPLHFGNGTRLTVT.

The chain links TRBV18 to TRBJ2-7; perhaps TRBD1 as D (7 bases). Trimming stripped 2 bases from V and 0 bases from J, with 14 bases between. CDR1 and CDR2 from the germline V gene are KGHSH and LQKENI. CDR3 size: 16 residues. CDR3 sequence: CASSPYQGGFSYEQYF. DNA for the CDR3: TGTGCCAGCTCACCATACCAGGGGGGTTTCTCCTACGAGCAGTACTTC.

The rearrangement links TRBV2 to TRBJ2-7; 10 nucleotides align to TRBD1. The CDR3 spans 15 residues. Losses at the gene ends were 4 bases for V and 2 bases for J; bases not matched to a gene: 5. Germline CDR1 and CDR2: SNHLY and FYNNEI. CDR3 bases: TGTGCCAGCAGTGGTCGGGACAGGGGAGCCTACGAGCAGTACGTC. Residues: CASSGRDRGAYEQYV.

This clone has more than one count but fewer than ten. The CDR3 sequence is CAISPGAGFGNTEAFF. The CDR3 coding sequence is TGTGCCATCAGTCCAGGGGCCGGCTTTGGGAACACTGAAGCTTTCTTT. The J gene is TRBJ1-1, the V gene TRBV10-3, with D perhaps matching TRBD1 (6 bases). The CDR3 has 16 residues. Germline CDR1 and CDR2: ENHRY and SYGVKD. Trimming left V 5 bases short and J 1 base short, with 17 bases between.

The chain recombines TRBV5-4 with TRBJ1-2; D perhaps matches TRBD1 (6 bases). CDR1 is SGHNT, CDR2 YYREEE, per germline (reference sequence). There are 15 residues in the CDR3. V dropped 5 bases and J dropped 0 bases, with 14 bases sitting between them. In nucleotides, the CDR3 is TGTGCCAGCAGGGGGAACAGGGATACTAACTATGGCTACACCTTC. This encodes CASRGNRDTNYGYTF.

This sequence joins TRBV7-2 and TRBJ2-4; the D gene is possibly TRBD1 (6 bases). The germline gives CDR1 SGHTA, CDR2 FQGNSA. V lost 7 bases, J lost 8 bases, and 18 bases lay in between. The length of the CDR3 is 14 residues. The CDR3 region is CASTPDRSRDIQYF. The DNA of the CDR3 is TGTGCCAGCACCCCAGACAGGAGCCGGGACATTCAGTACTTC.